The 18 T cell receptor beta chains given below trace back to one sample, sequenced in a study of blood T cells in healthy people across ages. A J-beta primer mix and a sample-barcoded 5' primer were used in a second PCR of roughly 7 to 12 cycles. TCRdb re-analysed the 5' RACE reads in MiXCR, keeping a single row per CDR3 protein. The sample holds 800,000 to 900,000 distinct CDR3 sequences, 55% to 65% seen once. Sample: blood. Every receptor here comes from a man aged 25-45 years in good health.

The chain joins TRBV6-5 to TRBJ2-5; the D is unclear. The CDR3 is made up of 13 amino acids. Trimming left V 2 bases short and J 11 bases short, with 15 bases between. CDR1 and CDR2 from the germline V gene are MNHEY and SVGAGI. CDR3 DNA: TGTGCCAGCAGTTACAACGTCCACAATGAGCAGTACTTC. Residues: CASSYNVHNEQYF.

This sequence joins TRBV29-1 and TRBJ2-3, with a tentative D call TRBD1 (5 bases). This CDR3 has 13 amino acids. The germline V gene encodes CDR1 SQVTM and CDR2 ANQGSEA. V was cut by 4 bases and J by 1 base, with 9 bases left in between. The CDR3 sequence: CSVVGVGTDTQYF. The CDR3 bases are TGCAGCGTTGTAGGGGTCGGCACAGATACGCAGTATTTT.

A few counts support this clonotype. The rearrangement joins TRBV10-2 to TRBJ2-1; the match to TRBD2 covers 7 bases. The CDR3 runs to 16 residues. Germline assignment: CDR1 WSHSY and CDR2 SAAADI. V was pared by 6 bases and J by 7 bases, with 15 bases of the junction left unmatched. The CDR3 bases are TGCGCCAGCAGAACGTTAGCGGGCTCGGGTGGGAATGAGCAGTTCTTC. Amino acids: CASRTLAGSGGNEQFF.

The V call is TRBV6-6, the J call TRBJ1-4, with 10 bases identical to TRBD1. The CDR3 is 15 amino acids. From germline, CDR1 is MNHNY and CDR2 SVGAGI (reference sequence). Unmatched junction bases numbered 9, after V lost 7 bases and J lost 7 bases. CDR3 sequence (DNA): TGTGCCAGCAACCTCTCTCGGGACAGGGGTGAAAAACTGTTTTTT. This codes for CASNLSRDRGEKLFF.

This clonotype has just a few counts. One junction end disagrees with the germline gene, perhaps due to a read error. The J gene is TRBJ2-5, the V gene TRBV6-6; D call uncertain. The germline V gene encodes CDR1 MNHNY and CDR2 SVGAGI (reference sequence). The CDR3 is 15 amino acids. The CDR3, as DNA: TGTGCCAGCAGTTACTTCAGGAGAGCCCAAGAGACCCAGTACTTT. This gives the protein CASSYFRRAQETQYF.

In DNA, the CDR3 is TGTGCCAGCAGTTACGAGATAGCCTACGAGCAGTACTTC. It translates to CASSYEIAYEQYF. The rearrangement uses TRBV6-5 and TRBJ2-7; no firm D call. This CDR3 contains 13 residues. Germline V gives CDR1 MNHEY, CDR2 SVGAGI. V was trimmed by 2 bases and J by 2 bases, leaving 7 bases between them.

This clonotype turned up a few times. In nucleotides, the CDR3 is TGTGCCAGCAGCCGGGGGCTTAGCTACAATGAGCAGTTCTTC. Protein sequence: CASSRGLSYNEQFF. This rearrangement joins TRBV7-6 to TRBJ2-1; D is possibly TRBD1 or TRBD2 (6 bases each). Germline V lookup: CDR1 SGHVS, CDR2 FNYEAQ. V lost 5 bases to trimming and J lost 3 bases, with 11 bases between them. The CDR3 is made up of 14 amino acids.

The chain uses TRBV10-3 and TRBJ2-5, with 13 bases identical to TRBD2. V shed 5 bases and J 3 bases; nucleotides not matched to a gene: 9. The length of the CDR3 is 17 residues. Looked up from germline, CDR1 is ENHRY and CDR2 is SYGVKD. The CDR3 DNA reads as TGTGCCATCAGTAAGACTAGCGGGGGGCCTCCTGAAGAGACCCAGTACTTC. Translation: CAISKTSGGPPEETQYF.

The rearrangement uses TRBV10-3 and TRBJ2-7, with TRBD2 matching over 9 bases. TRBJ2-5 matches the DNA end more closely, so the J call is doubtful. The CDR3 extends over 17 amino acids. Germline values: CDR1 ENHRY, CDR2 SYGVKD. DNA of the CDR3: TGTGCCATCAGTGGGACACGGACTAGCGTGGGAGTGGAGACCCAGTACTTC. This codes for CAISGTRTSVGVETQYF.

The V gene is TRBV15, the J gene TRBJ1-1, with a weak D call TRBD1 (6 bases). The CDR3 runs to 16 residues. V lost 0 bases and J lost 6, with 17 bases in between. CDR1 is LNHNV and CDR2 is YYDKDF in the germline V gene (reference sequence). The CDR3 nucleotides are TGTGCCACCAGCAGAGATCTCTCTGGGGGCGTTTCTGAAGCTTTCTTT. Its translation is CATSRDLSGGVSEAFF. The full variable domain, its missing parts supplied by reference TRBV15 and TRBJ1-1, is DAMVIQNPRYQVTQFGKPVTLSCSQTLNHNVMYWYQQKSSQAPKLLFHYYDKDFNNEADTPDNFQSRRPNTSFCFLDIRSPGLGDTAMYLCATSRDLSGGVSEAFFGQGTRLTVV.

The chain combines TRBV28 with TRBJ2-5, with 9 bases aligning to TRBD1. CDR3 length: 15 residues. Germline V gene lookup returns CDR1 MDHEN and CDR2 SYDVKM. With V trimmed by 7 bases and J by 5 bases, 11 bases remained unmatched. This CDR3 reads CASTGTGNMLETQYF. CDR3 DNA sequence: TGTGCCAGCACCGGGACAGGGAATATGCTGGAGACCCAGTACTTC. Supplemented by reference TRBV28 and TRBJ2-5, the full variable domain reads DVKVTQSSRYLVKRTGEKVFLECVQDMDHENMFWYRQDPGLGLRLIYFSYDVKMKEKGDIPEGYSVSREKKERFSLILESASTNQTSMYLCASTGTGNMLETQYFGPGTRLLVL.

The chain is built from TRBV11-2 and TRBJ2-5; perhaps TRBD1 as D (6 bases). In germline, CDR1 is SGHAT, CDR2 FQNNGV. Trimming took off 3 bases at V and 5 bases at J, with 13 bases between the two ends. The CDR3 totals 14 residues. The CDR3 nucleotides read TGTGCCAGCAGCTTCCGGTTTCAGGGGGAGACCCAGTACTTC. Its protein is CASSFRFQGETQYF.

A few counts support this clonotype. This chain connects TRBV15 to TRBJ1-2; D might be TRBD1 (5 bases). The germline V gene has CDR1 LNHNV and CDR2 YYDKDF (reference sequence). The V end was cut by 5 bases, the J end by 4 bases, with 8 bases between. This CDR3 is 12 amino acids long. The CDR3 protein is CATSRDGYGYTF. In DNA form, the CDR3 reads TGTGCCACCAGCCGGGACGGCTATGGCTACACCTTC.

V gene TRBV3-1 combines with J gene TRBJ2-4; D possibly corresponds to TRBD2 (7 bases). V gave up 1 base and J gave up 13 bases, with 17 bases separating them. The V gene's germline CDR1 is LGHDT and CDR2 YNNKEL (reference sequence). The CDR3 contains 14 residues. CDR3 loop: CASSQGLQGGEQYF. In DNA, the CDR3 is TGTGCCAGCAGCCAAGGACTCCAAGGGGGGGAGCAGTACTTC. The full variable domain, with the rest looked up from reference TRBV3-1 and TRBJ2-4, is DTAVSQTPKYLVTQMGNDKSIKCEQNLGHDTMYWYKQDSKKFLKIMFSYNNKELIINETVPNRFSPKSPDKAHLNLHINSLELGDSAVYFCASSQGLQGGEQYFGAGTRLSVL.

The chain is built from TRBV7-2 and TRBJ2-4, with 12 bases fitting TRBD1. V lost 0 bases, J lost 10 bases, and 1 base stayed unmatched. The germline gives CDR1 SGHTA, CDR2 FQGNSA. There are 14 residues in the CDR3. The CDR3 reads CASSLAGQGAIQYF. DNA of the CDR3: TGTGCCAGCAGCTTAGCGGGACAGGGGGCGATTCAGTACTTC.

CDR3 nucleotides: TGTGCCAGCAGCGACCGGTACCAAGAGACCCAGTACTTC. Protein sequence: CASSDRYQETQYF. The chain carries TRBV5-6 and TRBJ2-5; D is unclear. This CDR3 is 13 amino acids long. CDR1 and CDR2 from the germline V gene are SGHDT and YYEEEE. Trimming left V 4 bases short and J 0 bases short, with 7 bases between.

The chain has TRBV7-2 and TRBJ2-5, with unresolved D. The J call is uncertain, as TRBJ2-7 better fits the DNA end. The CDR3 extends over 13 amino acids. The germline V gene has CDR1 SGHTA and CDR2 FQGNSA. The DNA for the CDR3 is TGTGCCAGCAGCCAAGATACTGTCTACGAGCAGTACTTC. Protein sequence: CASSQDTVYEQYF.

The chain couples TRBV5-5 to TRBJ1-4; no clear D gene. Between the trimmed V and J ends, which lost 1 base and 3 bases, there was a span of 10 bases. This CDR3 is 15 amino acids long. The germline V gene has CDR1 SGHKS and CDR2 YYEKEE (reference sequence). CDR3 residues: CASSLTPLPNEKLFF. In nucleotides, the CDR3 is TGTGCCAGCAGCTTGACCCCGCTACCTAATGAAAAACTGTTTTTT.